These T cell receptor beta chains were read from a single sample in a study of cytomegalovirus exposure and HLA in healthy donors. Method: immunoSEQ multiplex PCR; TCRdb's copy keeps in-frame clones and lacks some. The table includes 100,000 to 150,000 clones, under 90% detected once. Input material: PBMCs. These receptors all stem from a middle-aged woman in good health and CMV-seropositive. CDR3s include the opening cysteine and the closing phenylalanine or tryptophan. Where a row states a size, it is once, few, many or the class of an expanded clone; other rows omit it.

TRBJ1-1 | once | TRBV30 | CAWRTAEAFF
TRBJ1-5 | once | TRBV2 | CASSEHSNQPQHF
TRBJ1-5 | NA | TRBV7-9 | CASSSIGGPQHF
TRBJ1-1 | NA | TRBV6-5 | CASRPRTGGVTEAFF
TRBJ2-3 | NA | TRBV6-1 | CASLDRARLSDTQYF
TRBJ2-7 | NA | TRBV7-8 | CASSFLYEQYF
TRBJ1-1 | NA | TRBV30 | CAWSVAGRDYTEAFF
TRBJ2-1 | NA | TRBV6-5 | CATSRDYNEQFF
TRBJ2-7 | NA | TRBV21-1 | CASSKGETSYEQYF
TRBJ1-2 | few | TRBV4-2 | CASSQDSARGVTGYTF
TRBJ2-7 | NA | TRBV9 | CASSALAGVTYEQYF
TRBJ2-7 | once | TRBV27 | CASSPLMAGGPYEQYF
TRBJ2-7 | NA | TRBV2 | CATLAGGNEQYF
TRBJ2-3 | NA | TRBV27 | CASSPEDYTDTQYF
TRBJ1-4 | once | TRBV30 | CAWSGGSEKLFF
TRBJ2-2 | NA | TRBV5-1 | CASSSGLANTGELFF
TRBJ2-5 | NA | TRBV4-2 | CASSQGEEREIQETQYF
TRBJ2-7 | NA | TRBV5-1 | CASSRSWDSEQYF
TRBJ1-2 | NA | TRBV30 | CAWIRTGTGYGYTF
TRBJ2-1 | NA | TRBV7-9 | CSSSLPRNEQFF
TRBJ2-7 | NA | TRBV11-1 | CASRISGSIYEQYF
TRBJ2-1 | NA | TRBV7-2 | CASRLRTSGSLEQFF
TRBJ2-3 | NA | TRBV5-1 | CASSSRTSGRSDTQYF
TRBJ2-7 | NA | TRBV6-5 | CAAGVRTYEQYF
TRBJ2-1 | NA | TRBV29-1 | CSVGDGGIDYNEQFF
TRBJ2-7 | NA | TRBV6-1 | CASSASGTGSHEQYF
TRBJ1-2 | few | TRBV5-4 | CASGPRVADYGYTF
TRBJ1-2 | NA | TRBV4-2 | CASSQDGTGIYGYTF
TRBJ2-3 | NA | TRBV6-4 | CASSAGQESTDTQYF
TRBJ2-3 | NA | TRBV27 | CASSSLAGGGADTQYF
TRBJ1-5 | NA | TRBV19 | CASSILEANQPQHF
TRBJ2-7 | NA | TRBV7-8 | CASSLATGAYEQYF
TRBJ2-3 | once | TRBV2 | CARPGDRTDTQYF
TRBJ2-7 | NA | TRBV29-1 | CSVGPIGSPYEQYF
TRBJ1-1 | NA | TRBV9 | CASSGGTGRNTEAFF
TRBJ2-1 | NA | TRBV9 | CASSVGWTSGTGEQFF
TRBJ2-7 | NA | TRBV5-8 | CASSPPFAGEQYF
TRBJ1-5 | NA | TRBV18 | CASSLSSGGGNQPQHF
TRBJ2-3 | NA | TRBV5-1 | CASSLSMTDTQYF
TRBJ1-4 | NA | TRBV4-1 | CASSQDGGRREKLFF
TRBJ2-2 | NA | TRBV5-1 | CASTYRGRNTGELFF
TRBJ1-1 | NA | TRBV4-2 | CASSQEGGHTEAFF